These T cell receptor beta chains were read from a single sample in a study of TIL therapy for anti-PD-1-resistant metastatic lung cancer. Assay: immunoSEQ multiplex PCR; the TCRdb copy retains only in-frame clones and omits some. The sample holds around 45,000 clones; about three quarters are singletons and the top ten take more than 5%. The specimen was tumor tissue, collected at baseline. The source is a person between 25 and 80 years old with non-small cell lung cancer. CDR3s include the opening cysteine and the closing phenylalanine or tryptophan. Fields, in order: D gene, CDR3 length, J gene, V gene, clone size, CDR3 DNA, CDR3 protein. A D gene is named only where the DNA matches it firmly. Clone sizes are given selectively: once, few, many, or a class where the clone is expanded.

d_call: -; cdr3_length: 13; j_call: TRBJ2-1; v_call: TRBV10-1; clone_size: -; cdr3_nt: TGCGCCAGCAGTCAGGCGGGCCACAATGAGCAGTTCTTC; cdr3_aa: CASSQAGHNEQFF
d_call: TRBD1; cdr3_length: 15; j_call: TRBJ2-3; v_call: TRBV5-1; clone_size: -; cdr3_nt: TGCGCCAGCAGCAGGGACAGGGGTCGCACAGATACGCAGTATTTT; cdr3_aa: CASSRDRGRTDTQYF
d_call: TRBD2; cdr3_length: 16; j_call: TRBJ2-7; v_call: TRBV4-2; clone_size: -; cdr3_nt: TGTGCCAGCAGCCAGGGGAGTCAACTAGCGAACTACGAGCAGTACTTC; cdr3_aa: CASSQGSQLANYEQYF
d_call: -; cdr3_length: 14; j_call: TRBJ2-3; v_call: TRBV7-2; clone_size: -; cdr3_nt: TGTGCCAGCAGCTTAGCGGGGGCCCTCGATACGCAGTATTTT; cdr3_aa: CASSLAGALDTQYF
d_call: -; cdr3_length: 13; j_call: TRBJ2-1; v_call: TRBV29-1; clone_size: -; cdr3_nt: TGCAGCGCCATCAGGGGTCTCTCCAATGAGCAGTTCTTC; cdr3_aa: CSAIRGLSNEQFF
d_call: -; cdr3_length: 13; j_call: TRBJ1-2; v_call: TRBV29-1; clone_size: -; cdr3_nt: TGCAGCGTTGAATTGGGCAGGAGAGGTGGCTACACCTTC; cdr3_aa: CSVELGRRGGYTF
d_call: -; cdr3_length: 17; j_call: TRBJ1-4; v_call: TRBV4-2; clone_size: -; cdr3_nt: TGTGCCAGCAGCCAAGTGGGGGGGGTTGGGACTAATGAAAAACTGTTTTTT; cdr3_aa: CASSQVGGVGTNEKLFF
d_call: TRBD1; cdr3_length: 15; j_call: TRBJ2-1; v_call: TRBV4-2; clone_size: -; cdr3_nt: TGTGCCAGCAGCCAAGATCCCACCAGGGGGAATGAGCAGTTCTTC; cdr3_aa: CASSQDPTRGNEQFF
d_call: -; cdr3_length: 14; j_call: TRBJ1-6; v_call: TRBV6-1; clone_size: few; cdr3_nt: TGTGCCAGCATCCCCGACGGCAATAATTCACCCCTCCACTTT; cdr3_aa: CASIPDGNNSPLHF
d_call: -; cdr3_length: 15; j_call: TRBJ1-2; v_call: TRBV7-2; clone_size: -; cdr3_nt: TGTGCCAGCAGCTTAGGCCCGGGGAGGGGCTATGGCTACACCTTC; cdr3_aa: CASSLGPGRGYGYTF
d_call: -; cdr3_length: 14; j_call: TRBJ2-7; v_call: TRBV7-8; clone_size: -; cdr3_nt: TGTGCCAGCAGCTTAGCGGGCACGGTCTACGAGCAGTACTTC; cdr3_aa: CASSLAGTVYEQYF
d_call: -; cdr3_length: 14; j_call: TRBJ1-2; v_call: TRBV25-1; clone_size: -; cdr3_nt: TGTGCCAGCAGTGAATTGATGAGGGACTATGGCTACACCTTC; cdr3_aa: CASSELMRDYGYTF
d_call: -; cdr3_length: 11; j_call: TRBJ2-1; v_call: TRBV20-1; clone_size: -; cdr3_nt: TGCAGTGCTGGACTATACAATGAGCAGTTCTTC; cdr3_aa: CSAGLYNEQFF
d_call: -; cdr3_length: 14; j_call: TRBJ2-7; v_call: TRBV7-3; clone_size: once; cdr3_nt: TGTGCCAGCAGCTTAGATGCAAGAGGGCGCGAGCAGTACTTC; cdr3_aa: CASSLDARGREQYF
d_call: TRBD1; cdr3_length: 15; j_call: TRBJ1-1; v_call: TRBV14; clone_size: few; cdr3_nt: TGTGCCAGCAGCCATTTGACAGGGAGAATTACTGAAGCTTTCTTT; cdr3_aa: CASSHLTGRITEAFF
d_call: -; cdr3_length: 11; j_call: TRBJ2-3; v_call: TRBV10-2; clone_size: -; cdr3_nt: TGCGCCAGCGGGGAGTCCCTGGGGCAGTATTTT; cdr3_aa: CASGESLGQYF
d_call: -; cdr3_length: 14; j_call: TRBJ2-5; v_call: TRBV5-1; clone_size: -; cdr3_nt: TGCGCCAGCAGCTTGGGATATGTTGATGAGACCCAGTACTTC; cdr3_aa: CASSLGYVDETQYF
d_call: -; cdr3_length: 13; j_call: TRBJ2-5; v_call: TRBV15; clone_size: -; cdr3_nt: TGTGCCACCAGCAGACTAGCGCAAGAGACCCAGTACTTC; cdr3_aa: CATSRLAQETQYF
d_call: -; cdr3_length: 12; j_call: TRBJ2-7; v_call: TRBV6-1; clone_size: -; cdr3_nt: TGTGCCAGCAGTGAAGTCTACTACGAGCAGTACTTC; cdr3_aa: CASSEVYYEQYF
d_call: -; cdr3_length: 16; j_call: TRBJ1-3; v_call: TRBV9; clone_size: -; cdr3_nt: TGTGCCAGCAGCGCGCAGCTGGGCAGGACAGGAAACACCATATATTTT; cdr3_aa: CASSAQLGRTGNTIYF
d_call: -; cdr3_length: 17; j_call: TRBJ2-4; v_call: TRBV19; clone_size: -; cdr3_nt: TGTGCCAGTAGTATAAGTAGCGGAGGAGGGGCCAAAAACATTCAGTACTTC; cdr3_aa: CASSISSGGGAKNIQYF
d_call: TRBD2; cdr3_length: 16; j_call: TRBJ2-1; v_call: TRBV5-3; clone_size: -; cdr3_nt: TGTGCCAGAAGCTTGGTCCCACTAGCGGGAGGTCGTGAGCAGTTCTTC; cdr3_aa: CARSLVPLAGGREQFF
d_call: -; cdr3_length: 16; j_call: TRBJ1-2; v_call: TRBV7-9; clone_size: once; cdr3_nt: TGTGCCAGCAGCTTAGAATCGACGGGGTACGGCTATGGCTACACCTTC; cdr3_aa: CASSLESTGYGYGYTF
d_call: TRBD2; cdr3_length: 15; j_call: TRBJ2-7; v_call: TRBV30; clone_size: -; cdr3_nt: TGTGCCTGGAGTGTAGGACTAGCGGGGGCCTACGAGCAGTACTTC; cdr3_aa: CAWSVGLAGAYEQYF
d_call: TRBD2; cdr3_length: 15; j_call: TRBJ2-7; v_call: TRBV7-2; clone_size: -; cdr3_nt: TGTGCCAGCAGCTTAGAAGCGGGAGCCGCCTACGAGCAGTACTTC; cdr3_aa: CASSLEAGAAYEQYF
d_call: -; cdr3_length: 17; j_call: TRBJ1-1; v_call: TRBV4-3; clone_size: -; cdr3_nt: TGCGCCAGCAGCCAAGTGTCATTGGCCAGGATGAACACTGAAGCTTTCTTT; cdr3_aa: CASSQVSLARMNTEAFF
d_call: -; cdr3_length: 16; j_call: TRBJ1-1; v_call: TRBV21-1; clone_size: -; cdr3_nt: TGTGCCAGCAGCAAAAGAGGACAGAACATGAACACTGAAGCTTTCTTT; cdr3_aa: CASSKRGQNMNTEAFF
d_call: TRBD1; cdr3_length: 14; j_call: TRBJ1-1; v_call: TRBV5-1; clone_size: -; cdr3_nt: TGCGCCAGCAGCTTGGCAGGGGGCGCCTCTGAAGCTTTCTTT; cdr3_aa: CASSLAGGASEAFF
d_call: TRBD2; cdr3_length: 15; j_call: TRBJ2-4; v_call: TRBV15; clone_size: -; cdr3_nt: TGTGCCACCAGCCCCATGGGGGGGGTCTTGGGCATTCAGTACTTC; cdr3_aa: CATSPMGGVLGIQYF
d_call: -; cdr3_length: 14; j_call: TRBJ1-2; v_call: TRBV30; clone_size: -; cdr3_nt: TGTGCCTGGAGCGGGCTAGGCCAGAACTATGGCTACACCTTC; cdr3_aa: CAWSGLGQNYGYTF
d_call: TRBD1; cdr3_length: 14; j_call: TRBJ2-7; v_call: TRBV27; clone_size: few; cdr3_nt: TGTGCCAGCAGTTCCGGGACAGGGCGGTACGAGCAGTACTTC; cdr3_aa: CASSSGTGRYEQYF
d_call: -; cdr3_length: 13; j_call: TRBJ1-4; v_call: TRBV10-1; clone_size: -; cdr3_nt: TGCGCCACCTCGTCCGGGGCTAATGAAAAACTGTTTTTT; cdr3_aa: CATSSGANEKLFF
d_call: -; cdr3_length: 15; j_call: TRBJ1-1; v_call: TRBV30; clone_size: -; cdr3_nt: TGTGCCTGGAGTGTTCAGGGCAAGATGAACACTGAAGCTTTCTTT; cdr3_aa: CAWSVQGKMNTEAFF
d_call: TRBD1; cdr3_length: 13; j_call: TRBJ2-3; v_call: TRBV5-1; clone_size: few; cdr3_nt: TGCGCCAGCAGCTTCCAGGGGGCAGATACGCAGTATTTT; cdr3_aa: CASSFQGADTQYF
d_call: -; cdr3_length: 11; j_call: TRBJ1-5; v_call: TRBV28; clone_size: -; cdr3_nt: TGTGCCAGCAGTTGGAATCAGCCCCAGCATTTT; cdr3_aa: CASSWNQPQHF
d_call: -; cdr3_length: 16; j_call: TRBJ2-3; v_call: TRBV7-2; clone_size: -; cdr3_nt: TGTGCCAGCAGCTTAGCGCAAACTAGATACACAGATACGCAGTATTTT; cdr3_aa: CASSLAQTRYTDTQYF
d_call: TRBD1; cdr3_length: 16; j_call: TRBJ2-2; v_call: TRBV9; clone_size: -; cdr3_nt: TGTGCCAGCAGCGTCAGACAGGGTCCGAACACCGGGGAGCTGTTTTTT; cdr3_aa: CASSVRQGPNTGELFF
d_call: TRBD1; cdr3_length: 13; j_call: TRBJ1-5; v_call: TRBV6-4; clone_size: -; cdr3_nt: TGTGCCAGGGCGACAGGGGGCCGCCAGCCCCAGCATTTT; cdr3_aa: CARATGGRQPQHF
d_call: -; cdr3_length: 14; j_call: TRBJ1-5; v_call: TRBV28; clone_size: -; cdr3_nt: TGTGCCAGCAGTCCCCCTACCCCGGGGCAGCCCCAGCATTTT; cdr3_aa: CASSPPTPGQPQHF
d_call: TRBD1; cdr3_length: 14; j_call: TRBJ2-1; v_call: TRBV29-1; clone_size: -; cdr3_nt: TGCAGCGTTGTAGGGGGCGCTTCCTACAATGAGCAGTTCTTC; cdr3_aa: CSVVGGASYNEQFF
d_call: -; cdr3_length: 14; j_call: TRBJ2-7; v_call: TRBV18; clone_size: -; cdr3_nt: TGTGCCAGCTCACCCCGGGGATACCTGCTGGAGCAGTACTTC; cdr3_aa: CASSPRGYLLEQYF
d_call: -; cdr3_length: 14; j_call: TRBJ1-2; v_call: TRBV19; clone_size: few; cdr3_nt: TGTGCCAGTAGATTAGGGGGACGGATCTATGGCTACACCTTC; cdr3_aa: CASRLGGRIYGYTF
d_call: TRBD1; cdr3_length: 14; j_call: TRBJ2-7; v_call: TRBV9; clone_size: -; cdr3_nt: TGTGCCAGCAGCTCCGGGACAGGGGTTTACGAGCAGTACTTC; cdr3_aa: CASSSGTGVYEQYF
d_call: -; cdr3_length: 14; j_call: TRBJ2-3; v_call: TRBV2; clone_size: -; cdr3_nt: TGTGCCAGCAGTGAACCCCGCCGTGGGGATACGCAGTATTTT; cdr3_aa: CASSEPRRGDTQYF
d_call: TRBD2; cdr3_length: 15; j_call: TRBJ2-3; v_call: TRBV7-2; clone_size: -; cdr3_nt: TGTGCCAGCAGCCGAGGCAGGACTAGCGGGCCTACGCAGTATTTT; cdr3_aa: CASSRGRTSGPTQYF
d_call: -; cdr3_length: 13; j_call: TRBJ1-5; v_call: TRBV6-5; clone_size: -; cdr3_nt: TGTGCCAGCAGTCCCACAGCGAATCAGCCCCAGCATTTT; cdr3_aa: CASSPTANQPQHF
d_call: -; cdr3_length: 17; j_call: TRBJ2-6; v_call: TRBV11-2; clone_size: -; cdr3_nt: TGTGCCAGCAGCTTAGATAGACTCACCTCTGGGGCCAACGTCCTGACTTTC; cdr3_aa: CASSLDRLTSGANVLTF
d_call: -; cdr3_length: 15; j_call: TRBJ1-5; v_call: TRBV28; clone_size: -; cdr3_nt: TGTGCCAGCAGTTTTCGGATTCGTCCGAATCAGCCCCAGCATTTT; cdr3_aa: CASSFRIRPNQPQHF
d_call: -; cdr3_length: 20; j_call: TRBJ2-3; v_call: TRBV11-3; clone_size: -; cdr3_nt: TGTGCCAGCAGCTTAGAGGGGCTAACTGGTCCCCCGGTTCCGGGTGATACGCAGTATTTT; cdr3_aa: CASSLEGLTGPPVPGDTQYF
d_call: -; cdr3_length: 13; j_call: TRBJ1-5; v_call: TRBV6-5; clone_size: -; cdr3_nt: TGTGCCAGCAGTCGGACAGTGGATCAGCCCCAGCATTTT; cdr3_aa: CASSRTVDQPQHF
d_call: -; cdr3_length: 14; j_call: TRBJ2-2; v_call: TRBV9; clone_size: few; cdr3_nt: TGTGCCAGCAGCCCCGGACAGTACACCGGGGAGCTGTTTTTT; cdr3_aa: CASSPGQYTGELFF
d_call: -; cdr3_length: 15; j_call: TRBJ2-2; v_call: TRBV7-9; clone_size: -; cdr3_nt: TGTGCCAGCAGCTTAGCACACGTCGGCACCGGGGAGCTGTTTTTT; cdr3_aa: CASSLAHVGTGELFF
d_call: -; cdr3_length: 15; j_call: TRBJ2-1; v_call: TRBV27; clone_size: -; cdr3_nt: TGTGCCAGCAGTTCGTCCCGGGACATTTACAATGAGCAGTTCTTC; cdr3_aa: CASSSSRDIYNEQFF
d_call: TRBD1; cdr3_length: 15; j_call: TRBJ1-1; v_call: TRBV5-6; clone_size: few; cdr3_nt: TGTGCCAGCAGCGCCGCGACAGGGGGCTCCGCTGAAGCTTTCTTT; cdr3_aa: CASSAATGGSAEAFF
d_call: TRBD2; cdr3_length: 17; j_call: TRBJ2-1; v_call: TRBV7-2; clone_size: -; cdr3_nt: TGTGCCAGCAGGGACTCAATTCGGCTAGCGGGAAGCGATGAGCAGTTCTTC; cdr3_aa: CASRDSIRLAGSDEQFF